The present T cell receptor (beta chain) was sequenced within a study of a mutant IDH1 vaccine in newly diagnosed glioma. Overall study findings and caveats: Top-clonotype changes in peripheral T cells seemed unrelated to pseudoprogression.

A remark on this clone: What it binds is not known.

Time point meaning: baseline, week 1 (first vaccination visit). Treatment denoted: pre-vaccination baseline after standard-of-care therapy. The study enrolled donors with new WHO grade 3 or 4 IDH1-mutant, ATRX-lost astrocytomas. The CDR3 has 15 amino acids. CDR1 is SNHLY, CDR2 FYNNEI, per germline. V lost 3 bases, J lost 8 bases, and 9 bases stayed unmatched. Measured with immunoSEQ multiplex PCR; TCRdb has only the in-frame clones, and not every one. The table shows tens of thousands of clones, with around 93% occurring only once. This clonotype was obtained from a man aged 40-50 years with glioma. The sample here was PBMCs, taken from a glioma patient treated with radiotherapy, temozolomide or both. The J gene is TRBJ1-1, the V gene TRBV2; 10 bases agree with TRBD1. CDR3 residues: CASSERGTGASEAFF. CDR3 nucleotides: TGTGCCAGCAGTGAGAGGGGGACAGGGGCGTCGGAAGCTTTCTTT.